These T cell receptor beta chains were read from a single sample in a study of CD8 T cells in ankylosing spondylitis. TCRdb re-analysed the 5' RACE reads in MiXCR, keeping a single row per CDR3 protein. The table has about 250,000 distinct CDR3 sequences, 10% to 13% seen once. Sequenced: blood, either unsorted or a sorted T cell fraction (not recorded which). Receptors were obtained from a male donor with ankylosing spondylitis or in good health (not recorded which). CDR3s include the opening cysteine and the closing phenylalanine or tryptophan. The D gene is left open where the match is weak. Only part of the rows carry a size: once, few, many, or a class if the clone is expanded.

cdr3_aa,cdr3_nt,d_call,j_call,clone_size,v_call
CSAGGLNTEAFF,TGCAGCGCCGGGGGGTTGAACACTGAAGCTTTCTTT,-,TRBJ1-1,many,TRBV29-1
CTSSPQSYEQYF,TGTACCAGCAGCCCCCAGTCCTACGAGCAGTACTTC,-,TRBJ2-7,-,TRBV7-9
CASTRRTGTKNTEAFF,TGTGCCAGCACTCGACGAACCGGGACAAAGAACACTGAAGCTTTCTTT,-,TRBJ1-1,many,TRBV11-3
CASSRQGGSTNEKLFF,TGTGCCAGCAGTCGACAGGGAGGCTCGACTAATGAAAAACTGTTTTTT,TRBD1,TRBJ1-4,few,TRBV27
CASSATGGPGELFF,TGTGCCAGCAGCGCTACAGGGGGGCCCGGGGAGCTGTTTTTT,TRBD1,TRBJ2-2,many,TRBV7-6
CASSQADIYGYTF,TGTGCCAGCAGCCAAGCCGACATTTATGGCTACACCTTC,-,TRBJ1-2,few,TRBV7-2
CASSVLEATDTQYF,TGTGCCAGCAGTGTACTAGAAGCAACAGATACGCAGTATTTT,-,TRBJ2-3,many,TRBV25-1
CASSSIGTGRVVDYGYTF,TGTGCCAGCAGCTCCATCGGGACAGGGAGGGTGGTGGACTATGGCTACACCTTC,TRBD1,TRBJ1-2,many,TRBV27
CSARGRRGNQPQHF,TGCAGTGCTAGAGGGAGACGGGGGAATCAGCCCCAGCATTTT,-,TRBJ1-5,few,TRBV20-1
CSLTQTDTQYF,TGCAGCCTCACCCAAACAGATACGCAGTATTTT,-,TRBJ2-3,many,TRBV29-1
CVWGQGLSPPINYGYTF,TGTGTCTGGGGACAGGGGTTATCCCCTCCGATCAACTATGGCTACACCTTC,TRBD1,TRBJ1-2,-,TRBV30
CASSELSNYGYTF,TGTGCCAGCAGTGAATTGAGTAACTATGGCTACACCTTC,-,TRBJ1-2,once,TRBV25-1
CSARVLSTDTQYF,TGCAGTGCTCGGGTCCTAAGCACAGATACGCAGTATTTT,-,TRBJ2-3,many,TRBV20-1
CSVTPGQNNQPQHF,TGCAGCGTCACCCCAGGACAGAACAATCAGCCCCAGCATTTT,-,TRBJ1-5,-,TRBV29-1
CASSQDRTSGNIGELFF,TGTGCCAGCAGCCAAGATCGAACTAGCGGGAACATCGGGGAGCTGTTTTTT,TRBD2,TRBJ2-2,-,TRBV4-2
CSARRAGELFF,TGCAGTGCTAGAAGGGCCGGGGAGCTGTTTTTT,-,TRBJ2-2,many,TRBV20-1
CASRGTSYEQYF,TGTGCCAGCAGAGGGACTTCCTACGAGCAGTACTTC,-,TRBJ2-7,-,TRBV2
CAIRPDGTGGTDTQYF,TGTGCCATCAGACCTGACGGGACAGGCGGGACAGATACGCAGTATTTT,TRBD1,TRBJ2-3,many,TRBV10-3
CASSLESGFSYEQYF,TGTGCCAGCAGCTTAGAGTCCGGGTTCTCCTACGAGCAGTACTTC,-,TRBJ2-7,few,TRBV7-9
CASSSGVLLHVNTEAFF,TGCGCCAGCAGCTCGGGGGTCCTTTTACATGTGAACACTGAAGCTTTCTTT,-,TRBJ1-1,-,TRBV5-1
CASSSRSNNEKLFF,TGTGCCAGCAGTTCCCGCAGTAATAATGAAAAACTGTTTTTT,-,TRBJ1-4,few,TRBV12-3/TRBV12-4
CASSEDWTGNTIYF,TGTGCCAGCAGCGAGGACTGGACTGGAAACACCATATATTTT,-,TRBJ1-3,many,TRBV3-1
CALGTGSTDTQYF,TGTGCTTTGGGGACAGGGAGCACAGATACGCAGTATTTT,TRBD1,TRBJ2-3,-,TRBV30
CSAGRGAGELFF,TGCAGTGCAGGACGGGGCGCCGGGGAGCTGTTTTTT,-,TRBJ2-2,many,TRBV20-1
CAISHQGGNEKLFF,TGTGCCATCAGTCATCAGGGAGGTAATGAAAAACTGTTTTTT,-,TRBJ1-4,many,TRBV10-3
CAIRGERDRVEQFF,TGTGCCATCAGAGGGGAGCGGGATCGCGTTGAGCAGTTCTTC,TRBD2,TRBJ2-1,-,TRBV10-3
CAVRGGASSYEQYF,TGTGCCGTAAGGGGCGGGGCAAGCTCCTACGAGCAGTACTTC,-,TRBJ2-7,many,TRBV10-3
CVSSPWGLAILADTQYF,TGCGTCAGCAGCCCCTGGGGACTAGCGATTCTCGCAGATACGCAGTATTTT,TRBD2,TRBJ2-3,-,TRBV4-1
CASSLAGGELFF,TGTGCCAGCAGCTTGGCAGGCGGGGAGCTGTTTTTT,-,TRBJ2-2,many,TRBV5-6
CASENFGTLNTEAFF,TGTGCCAGCGAAAACTTTGGGACATTGAACACTGAAGCTTTCTTT,-,TRBJ1-1,few,TRBV2
CASRPYPTGNTGELFF,TGTGCCAGCAGGCCCTACCCGACAGGAAACACCGGGGAGCTGTTTTTT,-,TRBJ2-2,many,TRBV12-3/TRBV12-4
CASSLSGGEGAFF,TGTGCCAGCAGTTTATCGGGGGGCGAGGGAGCTTTCTTT,-,TRBJ1-1,-,TRBV27
CAISESRGGISYEQYF,TGTGCCATCAGTGAGTCCCGGGGGGGCATTTCCTACGAGCAGTACTTC,TRBD2,TRBJ2-7,many,TRBV10-3
CASSLSHLVRHFPNYGYTF,TGTGCCAGCAGCTTATCTCACCTCGTTCGACACTTCCCTAACTATGGCTACACCTTC,-,TRBJ1-2,-,TRBV11-2
CASRAQGGLTEAFF,TGTGCCAGCAGGGCACAGGGGGGCTTAACTGAAGCTTTCTTT,TRBD1,TRBJ1-1,many,TRBV12-3/TRBV12-4
CAIRKDIYGNYEQYF,TGTGCCATCAGAAAAGATATCTATGGGAACTACGAGCAGTACTTC,-,TRBJ2-7,many,TRBV10-3
CSALVAGTYEQYF,TGCAGTGCCCTAGTAGCGGGAACCTACGAGCAGTACTTC,TRBD2,TRBJ2-7,many,TRBV20-1
CASSWAAVRDEQYF,TGTGCCAGCAGCTGGGCAGCGGTGAGGGACGAGCAGTACTTC,-,TRBJ2-7,few,TRBV7-9
CASSLGGLREQYF,TGTGCCAGCAGCTTGGGCGGTCTGCGGGAGCAGTACTTC,-,TRBJ2-7,-,TRBV7-2
CASSPPFGTANTGELFF,TGTGCCAGCTCACCACCCTTTGGGACGGCGAACACCGGGGAGCTGTTTTTT,-,TRBJ2-2,-,TRBV18
CASTKAGWLQPQHF,TGTGCCAGCACCAAAGCAGGGTGGCTGCAGCCCCAGCATTTT,-,TRBJ1-5,many,TRBV12-3/TRBV12-4
CASSPRDRGSYGYTF,TGCGCCAGCAGCCCCCGGGACAGGGGGAGCTATGGCTACACCTTC,TRBD1,TRBJ1-2,many,TRBV5-1
CSARDRASTDTQYF,TGCAGTGCTAGAGATAGGGCTTCCACAGATACGCAGTATTTT,-,TRBJ2-3,many,TRBV20-1